The TCR beta chain described here comes from a study of blood T cell repertoires in COVID-19. Study background: The study drew acute and convalescent COVID-19 samples from the United States, Italy and Spain. PBMCs, B-cell-depleted T cells, or T cells were the source of the cDNA or gDNA that made up the material.

Per the original methods: Nucleated cell counts were estimated from reference gene primer amplification. Clones were sequenced by immunoSEQ multiplex PCR, and TCRdb holds only the in-frame ones, with some missing. V and J calls and clone size come straight from that table; D and trimming were deduced from the DNA. Among roughly 100,000 clones listed, approximately 81% were seen once. The V end lost 2 bases, the J end lost 4 bases, and 9 bases lay between the germline ends. The V gene's germline CDR1 is LNHDA and CDR2 SQIVND (reference sequence). The CDR3 runs to 14 residues. Specimen: peripheral blood. The clonotype was recovered from an older man with acute or convalescent COVID-19. This rearrangement joins TRBV19 to TRBJ1-5; no definite D call. This CDR3 is CASSIWRLNQPQHF. The CDR3 DNA is TGTGCCAGTAGTATATGGAGACTTAATCAGCCCCAGCATTTT.